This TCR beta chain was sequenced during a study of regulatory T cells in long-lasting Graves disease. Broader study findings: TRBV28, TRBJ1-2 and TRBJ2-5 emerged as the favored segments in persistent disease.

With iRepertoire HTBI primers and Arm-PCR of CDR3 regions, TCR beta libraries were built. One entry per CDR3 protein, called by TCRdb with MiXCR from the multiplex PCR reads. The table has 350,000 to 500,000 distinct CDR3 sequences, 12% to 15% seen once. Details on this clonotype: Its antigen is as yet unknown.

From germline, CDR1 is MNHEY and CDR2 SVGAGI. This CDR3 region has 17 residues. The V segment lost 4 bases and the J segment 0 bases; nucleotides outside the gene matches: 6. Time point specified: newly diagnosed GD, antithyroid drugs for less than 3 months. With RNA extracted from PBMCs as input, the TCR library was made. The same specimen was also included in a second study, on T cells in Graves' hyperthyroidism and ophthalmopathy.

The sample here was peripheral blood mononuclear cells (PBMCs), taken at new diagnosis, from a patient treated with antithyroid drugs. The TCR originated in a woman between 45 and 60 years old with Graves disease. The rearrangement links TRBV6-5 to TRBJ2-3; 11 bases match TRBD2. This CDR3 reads CASSSHRTSGSTDTQYF. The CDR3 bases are TGTGCCAGCAGTTCACACCGGACTAGCGGGAGCACAGATACGCAGTATTTT.